A selection of T cell receptor beta chains follows, all from one sample in a study of cytomegalovirus exposure and HLA in healthy donors. Libraries were prepared by immunoSEQ multiplex PCR; TCRdb keeps only in-frame clonotypes and omits some of them. The repertoire includes some 100,000 clones, about 70% of them detected once, and 9.5% to 15% sits in the top ten. The sequencing input was PBMCs. These receptor sequences come from a woman between 40 and 50 years old in good health and CMV-seropositive. CDR3s include the opening cysteine and the closing phenylalanine or tryptophan. Each record gives: D gene, V gene, clone size, J gene, CDR3 protein, CDR3 DNA. D genes are given only for firm matches. Only part of the rows carry a size: once, few, many, or a class if the clone is expanded.

>.|TRBV6-6|.|TRBJ1-2
CASSSPQEYGYTF
TGTGCCAGCAGTTCTCCACAGGAATATGGCTACACCTTC
>.|TRBV10-1|few|TRBJ2-2
CARSTGLDTGELFF
TGCGCCAGGTCTACAGGGTTAGACACCGGGGAGCTGTTTTTT
>.|TRBV5-1|few|TRBJ1-4
CASSLVGASEKLFF
TGCGCCAGCAGCTTGGTAGGGGCTAGTGAAAAACTGTTTTTT
>.|TRBV19|.|TRBJ1-5
CASRAGAGNQPQHF
TGTGCCAGTAGGGCCGGGGCGGGGAATCAGCCCCAGCATTTT
>.|TRBV7-9|.|TRBJ1-3
CASSLRGGNTIYF
TGTGCCAGCAGCTTAAGGGGCGGAAACACCATATATTTT
>TRBD1|TRBV6-5|.|TRBJ2-7
CASRLGGSSYEQYF
TGTGCCAGCCGCCTAGGGGGCAGCTCCTACGAGCAGTACTTC
>TRBD1|TRBV7-8|once|TRBJ1-2
CASSITGTGNGYTF
TGTGCCAGCAGCATTACCGGGACAGGGAATGGCTACACCTTC
>.|TRBV28|.|TRBJ1-1
CASSRGNTEAFF
TGCGCCAGCAGCCGAGGGAACACTGAAGCTTTCTTT
>.|TRBV29-1|.|TRBJ1-1
CSVDRQVMNTEAFF
TGCAGCGTTGACAGACAGGTGATGAACACTGAAGCTTTCTTT
>TRBD1|TRBV5-1|.|TRBJ2-7
CASSSGQGSYEQYF
TGCGCCAGCAGCTCGGGACAGGGGTCCTACGAGCAGTACTTC
>.|TRBV28|.|TRBJ1-3
CASSLQGNTIYF
TGTGCCAGCAGTTTGCAGGGAAACACCATATATTTT
>TRBD1|TRBV5-4|.|TRBJ1-2
CASSRGSRGRDLNYGYTF
TGTGCCAGCAGTCGTGGGTCCAGGGGGCGAGACCTTAACTATGGCTACACCTTC
>.|TRBV10-3|.|TRBJ1-2
CAISDLLQGGVDGYTF
TGTGCCATCAGTGACCTACTACAGGGCGGAGTAGATGGCTACACCTTC
>TRBD1|TRBV10-3|.|TRBJ1-2
CAIIGTGDYGYTF
TGTGCCATCATCGGGACAGGGGACTATGGCTACACCTTC
>.|TRBV7-9|once|TRBJ1-5
CASSLGTENNQPQHF
TGTGCCAGCAGCTTAGGGACAGAAAACAATCAGCCCCAGCATTTT
>TRBD2|TRBV19|.|TRBJ2-5
CASSLISSGVGAQYF
TGTGCCAGTAGTCTAATCTCTAGCGGGGTCGGGGCCCAGTACTTC
>.|TRBV10-1|.|TRBJ2-5
CASKGKETQYF
TGCGCCAGCAAGGGGAAAGAGACCCAGTACTTC
>.|TRBV6-1|.|TRBJ1-2
CASSEAPGNYGYTF
TGTGCCAGCAGTGAAGCGCCAGGGAACTATGGCTACACCTTC
>TRBD1|TRBV5-1|.|TRBJ2-7
CASSSGQPWLSSYEQYF
TGCGCCAGCAGCTCGGGACAGCCTTGGTTAAGCTCCTACGAGCAGTACTTC
>TRBD1|TRBV5-1|.|TRBJ1-1
CASSLRRDREGEAFF
TGCGCCAGCAGCTTGCGCCGGGACAGGGAAGGAGAAGCTTTCTTT
>.|TRBV20-1|.|TRBJ1-1
CSGGGAVAFF
TGCAGTGGAGGGGGAGCGGTAGCTTTCTTT
>TRBD1|TRBV6-1|.|TRBJ1-1
CASSERHRFGTGNTEAFF
TGTGCCAGCAGTGAAAGACATAGGTTTGGGACAGGGAACACTGAAGCTTTCTTT
>.|TRBV25-1|.|TRBJ2-7
CASSENKRSLGEYF
TGTGCCAGCAGTGAAAACAAGCGGTCCCTAGGAGAGTACTTC
>.|TRBV7-9|.|TRBJ2-1
CASSLAGVNSYNEQFF
TGTGCCAGCAGCTTAGCAGGGGTGAACTCCTACAATGAGCAGTTCTTC
>.|TRBV6-4|.|TRBJ1-2
CATRRGRGNYGYTF
TGTGCCACCCGCAGGGGCAGGGGAAACTATGGCTACACCTTC
>TRBD2|TRBV5-1|.|TRBJ2-2
CASSLSTWEGTGELFF
TGCGCCAGCAGCTTGTCTACTTGGGAGGGGACCGGGGAGCTGTTTTTT
>.|TRBV6-6|.|TRBJ2-3
CASLARDTSTDTQYF
TGTGCCAGCCTCGCCCGGGATACTAGCACAGATACGCAGTATTTT
>.|TRBV18|.|TRBJ1-2
CASSPTQDVRGGYTF
TGTGCCAGCTCACCTACCCAAGACGTTCGGGGTGGCTACACCTTC
>.|TRBV5-1|.|TRBJ2-4
CASSLDNKGDIQYF
TGCGCCAGCAGCTTGGATAATAAGGGGGACATTCAGTACTTC
>.|TRBV19|.|TRBJ1-6
CASRGQGSSYNSPLHF
TGTGCCAGTAGGGGTCAGGGGAGCTCCTATAATTCACCCCTCCACTTT
>TRBD1|TRBV7-9|.|TRBJ1-2
CASSLDAGGSYGYTF
TGTGCCAGCAGCTTAGACGCAGGGGGCAGCTATGGCTACACCTTC
>.|TRBV6-4|once|TRBJ1-2
CASSDGASALDGYTF
TGTGCCAGCAGTGACGGGGCTTCGGCATTGGATGGCTACACCTTC
>.|TRBV6-6|few|TRBJ1-2
CASSYSETGHYGYTF
TGTGCCAGCAGTTACTCGGAAACAGGCCATTATGGCTACACCTTC
>.|TRBV27|few|TRBJ2-7
CASSNRGGYYEQYF
TGTGCCAGCAGTAACCGTGGCGGCTACTACGAGCAGTACTTC
>TRBD1|TRBV25-1|.|TRBJ2-7
CASRGGQGASYEQYF
TGTGCCAGCAGGGGGGGACAGGGGGCATCCTACGAGCAGTACTTC
>.|TRBV5-1|few|TRBJ1-6
CASRIEGSIGSPLHF
TGCGCCAGCAGGATTGAGGGATCCATCGGTTCACCCCTCCACTTT
>.|TRBV6-1|.|TRBJ2-2
CASKWGNRDTGELFF
TGTGCCAGCAAATGGGGTAACAGGGACACCGGGGAGCTGTTTTTT
>.|TRBV9|.|TRBJ1-4
CASSVVGATNEKLFF
TGTGCCAGCAGCGTTGTAGGAGCAACTAATGAAAAACTGTTTTTT
>.|TRBV7-2|.|TRBJ2-3
CASSLPETSTDTQYF
TGTGCCAGCAGCTTACCAGAGACTAGCACAGATACGCAGTATTTT
>.|TRBV6-5|.|TRBJ1-1
CASSYSPRNTEAFF
TGTGCCAGCAGTTACTCCCCCCGGAACACTGAAGCTTTCTTT
>.|TRBV18|.|TRBJ1-5
CASSPRGNQPQHF
TGTGCCAGCTCACCCCGGGGAAATCAGCCCCAGCATTTT
>TRBD1|TRBV5-6|once|TRBJ2-3
CASSTGQGSTDTQYF
TGTGCCAGCAGCACGGGACAGGGGAGCACAGATACGCAGTATTTT
>.|TRBV6-5|.|TRBJ1-1
CASSYSRQGSTEAFF
TGTGCCAGCAGTTACTCGAGGCAGGGGAGCACTGAAGCTTTCTTT
>.|TRBV6-5|once|TRBJ1-1
CASRRQVGRNTEAFF
TGTGCCAGCCGACGGCAGGTTGGGAGGAACACTGAAGCTTTCTTT
>TRBD1|TRBV5-4|.|TRBJ1-4
CASSIDRAQVEKLFF
TGTGCCAGCAGCATAGACAGGGCCCAGGTTGAAAAACTGTTTTTT
>.|TRBV25-1|.|TRBJ1-2
CASSATGTNYGYTF
TGTGCCAGCAGTGCGACAGGAACTAACTATGGCTACACCTTC
>.|TRBV30|few|TRBJ1-3
CAWTGVGAYTIYF
TGTGCCTGGACAGGTGTTGGCGCATACACCATATATTTT
>TRBD1|TRBV27|.|TRBJ2-2
CASSRDRNTGELFF
TGTGCCAGCAGCCGGGACAGAAACACCGGGGAGCTGTTTTTT
>TRBD1|TRBV5-1|many|TRBJ1-6
CASSPFETGGSSPLHF
TGCGCCAGCAGCCCCTTCGAGACAGGGGGCAGTTCACCCCTCCACTTT
>.|TRBV30|.|TRBJ1-2
CAWSVPGSLSPYGYTF
TGTGCCTGGAGTGTCCCGGGTTCTCTTTCTCCCTATGGCTACACCTTC
>.|TRBV5-1|.|TRBJ2-7
CASSRNYLYEQYF
TGCGCCAGCAGCCGGAACTACCTCTACGAGCAGTACTTC
>TRBD1|TRBV7-2|.|TRBJ1-6
CASSFIGQGGSPLHF
TGTGCCAGCAGCTTTATCGGACAGGGGGGTTCACCCCTCCACTTT
>.|TRBV10-3|.|TRBJ2-1
CAISVRVGGAGYNEQFF
TGTGCCATCAGTGTAAGGGTTGGAGGGGCGGGCTACAATGAGCAGTTCTTC
>TRBD2|TRBV9|.|TRBJ2-1
CASSYASGGLNEQFF
TGTGCCAGCAGTTATGCTAGCGGGGGGTTAAATGAGCAGTTCTTC
>.|TRBV30|.|TRBJ1-2
CAWSVSSYYVGYTF
TGTGCCTGGAGTGTATCTTCCTACTATGTTGGCTACACCTTC